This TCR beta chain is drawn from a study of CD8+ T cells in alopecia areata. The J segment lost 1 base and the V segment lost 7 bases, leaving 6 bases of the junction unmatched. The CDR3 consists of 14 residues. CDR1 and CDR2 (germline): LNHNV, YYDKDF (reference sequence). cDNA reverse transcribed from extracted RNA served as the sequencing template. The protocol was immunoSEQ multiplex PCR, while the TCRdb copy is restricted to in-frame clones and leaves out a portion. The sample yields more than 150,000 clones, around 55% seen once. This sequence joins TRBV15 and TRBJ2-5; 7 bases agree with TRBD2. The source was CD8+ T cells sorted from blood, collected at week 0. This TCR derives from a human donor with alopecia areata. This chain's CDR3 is CATKRASGQETQYF. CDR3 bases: TGTGCCACCAAGAGAGCTAGCGGCCAAGAGACCCAGTACTTC.